This TCR beta chain was sequenced for a study of T cell responses to AZD1222 COVID-19 vaccine. Study observations and caveats: Vaccination with two AZD1222 doses was followed by a rise in Spike-specific TCR breadth and depth.

CDR1 is LNHDA and CDR2 is SQIVND in the germline V gene (reference sequence). The CDR3 totals 15 residues. The V and J ends lost 3 bases and 0 bases respectively, with 9 bases between them. TCRdb's copy holds only in-frame clones and misses some; the assay was immunoSEQ multiplex PCR. The profile covers about 180,000 clones, with 85% to 90% appearing a single time and around 10% taken by the ten largest. This clone appeared once. Its antigen is as yet unknown. The material sequenced was peripheral blood, taken 28 days after the second AZD1222 dose. This sequence joins TRBV19 and TRBJ2-1, with a possible D match to TRBD1 (5 bases). This clonotype was obtained from an adult who received the AZD1222 COVID-19 vaccine. CDR3 bases: TGTGCCAGTAGTATCGACAGTAGCTCCTACAATGAGCAGTTCTTC. Translated, it gives CASSIDSSSYNEQFF.